One and the same sample provided the 24 T cell receptor beta chains below, sequenced in a study of metastatic and nonmetastatic thyroid tumors. Every patient was untreated before thyroid surgery. TCRdb re-clonotyped the PCR reads via MiXCR. The sample has tens of thousands of clones, 12% seen once. Sequenced sample: blood. The receptor set was obtained from a female donor with papillary thyroid cancer or a benign thyroid nodule (not recorded which). Some clones in this sample may be carry-over from other donors' samples.

This clone was detected ten times or more. The gene calls are TRBV14 and TRBJ1-1; 9 bases match TRBD1. Germline CDR1 is SGHDN and CDR2 is FVKESK. Losses at the gene ends were 1 base for V and 3 bases for J; bases not matched to a gene: 6. There are 16 residues in the CDR3. The CDR3 reads CASSQGFWTGDTEAFF. In DNA, the CDR3 is TGTGCCAGCAGCCAAGGTTTTTGGACAGGGGACACTGAAGCTTTCTTT. Full variable domain (remainder filled in from reference TRBV14 and TRBJ1-1): EAGVTQFPSHSVIEKGQTVTLRCDPISGHDNLYWYRRVMGKEIKFLLHFVKESKQDESGMPNNRFLAERTGGTYSTLKVQPAELEDSGVYFCASSQGFWTGDTEAFFGQGTRLTVV.

This clone was observed at least ten times. V gene TRBV5-6 combines with J gene TRBJ2-1; D is possibly TRBD2 (6 bases). Germline V gene lookup returns CDR1 SGHDT and CDR2 YYEEEE. There are 16 residues in the CDR3. The V end lost 4 bases, the J end lost 8 bases, and 22 bases lay between the germline ends. Here the CDR3 reads CASSGLPGLLGDEQFF. DNA of the CDR3: TGTGCCAGCAGCGGATTACCGGGACTCCTAGGAGATGAGCAGTTCTTC.

In its sample, this clone was seen many times. The chain joins TRBV5-1 to TRBJ2-6, with D possibly being TRBD1 or TRBD2 (5 bases each). Trimming removed 0 bases from V and 0 bases from J, with 10 bases in between. This CDR3 has 17 residues. Germline CDR1 and CDR2: SGHRS and YFSETQ. CDR3 sequence reads: CASSLGGTGSGANVLTF. In DNA form, the CDR3 reads TGCGCCAGCAGCTTGGGGGGGACGGGCTCTGGGGCCAACGTCCTGACTTTC.

This clone has a count of ten or more. V gene TRBV6-1 combines with J gene TRBJ1-6; possible D gene TRBD1, 5 bases. Germline CDR1 MNHNS, CDR2 SASEGT. V was cut by 5 bases and J by 5 bases, with 13 bases left in between. The CDR3 loop spans 15 amino acids. In DNA form, the CDR3 reads TGTGCCAGCAGTAAGACCGGGGCCAATAATTCACCCCTCCACTTT. This gives the protein CASSKTGANNSPLHF.

This clone was counted a few times. A clone one base away is much larger, so this may be a read error. The gene calls are TRBV19 and TRBJ2-3; 10 nucleotides match TRBD2. Germline V lookup: CDR1 LNHDA, CDR2 SQIVND (reference sequence). The CDR3 covers 14 residues. The trim removed 7 bases at V and 1 base at J, leaving 2 bases unmatched. Here the CDR3 reads CASIGTSGTDTQYF. The CDR3 region has the DNA TGTGCCAGTATTGGGACTAGCGGCACAGATACGCAGTATTTT.

The chain recombines TRBV5-5 with TRBJ1-4, with 9 bases aligning to TRBD1. V was clipped by 4 bases and J by 7 bases; unmatched bases: 8. This CDR3 contains 15 residues. CDR1 and CDR2 (germline): SGHKS, YYEKEE (reference sequence). CDR3: CASSRTGAVGEKLFF. DNA of the CDR3: TGTGCCAGCAGCCGGACAGGGGCGGTTGGTGAAAAACTGTTTTTT.

The V call is TRBV12-3 or TRBV12-4, the J call TRBJ1-3; 8 bases are shared with TRBD1. The CDR3 spans 17 residues. The V segment lost 4 bases and the J segment 4 bases; nucleotides outside the gene matches: 12. Here the CDR3 reads CASSSDGQGAKGNTIYF. CDR3 DNA sequence: TGTGCCAGCAGTTCCGACGGCCAGGGGGCTAAGGGAAACACCATATATTTT.

This clone showed up just a few times. The junction differs from germline at one of its ends, possibly a read error. The chain combines TRBV30 with TRBJ2-7, with D possibly called TRBD1 or TRBD2 (5 bases each). The CDR3 length is 12 residues. CDR1 is GTSNPN and CDR2 is SVGIG in the germline V gene (reference sequence). This CDR3 reads CACNSGTHEHYF. In nucleotides, the CDR3 is TGTGCCTGTAACTCTGGGACCCACGAGCATTACTTC.

At least ten counts were recorded for this clone. Distinct nucleotide sequences in the sample also encode this CDR3. The V and J genes are TRBV7-3 and TRBJ2-2; D gene ambiguous. The CDR3 is 12 amino acids. Germline V lookup: CDR1 SGHTA, CDR2 FQGTGA. V lost 2 bases to trimming and J lost 7 bases, with 5 bases between them. CDR3 DNA: TGTGCCAGCAGCTTACCAGGCGGGGAGCTGTTTTTT. Its protein is CASSLPGGELFF.

This clone has ten or more counts. The rearrangement links TRBV28 to TRBJ1-4, with a tentative D call TRBD1 (6 bases). V lost 3 bases to trimming and J lost 3 bases, with 23 bases between them. Germline V gene lookup returns CDR1 MDHEN and CDR2 SYDVKM. This CDR3 spans 19 amino acids. In nucleotides, the CDR3 is TGTGCCAGCAGTTTGGTTGGGACATTCCCGAGGGTAGCTAATGAAAAACTGTTTTTT. Translated, it gives CASSLVGTFPRVANEKLFF.

V is TRBV10-3 and J is TRBJ2-7, with 16 bases that match TRBD2. The length of the CDR3 is 15 residues. Looked up from germline, CDR1 is ENHRY and CDR2 is SYGVKD. V lost 6 bases to trimming and J lost 6 bases; unmatched junction nucleotides: 5. CDR3 nucleotides: TGTGCCATCAGGCCGGGACTAGCGGGGGGGTGCGAGCAGTACTTC. It is translated as CAIRPGLAGGCEQYF.

In its sample, this clone was seen many times. Here the CDR3 reads CASSTNNPVEQFF. The CDR3 DNA sequence: TGTGCCAGCAGTACCAATAACCCGGTTGAGCAGTTCTTC. The V and J genes are TRBV28 and TRBJ2-1; D ambiguous. Looked up from germline, CDR1 is MDHEN and CDR2 is SYDVKM. This CDR3 has 13 amino acids. Between the trimmed V and J ends, which lost 5 bases and 9 bases, there was a span of 14 bases.

In its sample, this clone was seen many times. The chain joins TRBV5-1 to TRBJ1-4; tentatively, D is TRBD1 (6 bases). V lost 0 bases and J lost 1, with 7 bases in between. The V gene's germline CDR1 is SGHRS and CDR2 YFSETQ. The CDR3 totals 15 residues. The CDR3 here is CASSLEGGTNEKLFF. Written as DNA, the CDR3 is TGCGCCAGCAGCTTGGAGGGGGGAACTAATGAAAAACTGTTTTTT.

This clone was counted ten times or more. The chain uses TRBV12-3 or TRBV12-4 and TRBJ1-1; TRBD1 aligns across 10 bases. The CDR3 contains 15 residues. J lost 3 bases, V lost 6 bases, and 7 bases had no gene match. The CDR3 spells CASRIRQGAYTEAFF. CDR3 sequence (DNA): TGTGCCAGCAGAATAAGACAGGGGGCGTACACTGAAGCTTTCTTT.

The sample holds many counts of this clone. The genes are TRBV6-2 or TRBV6-3 and TRBJ2-1, with 14 bases matching TRBD2. Trimming removed 6 bases from V and 0 bases from J; junction bases left unmatched: 10. This CDR3 spans 19 amino acids. Per germline, CDR1 MNHEY and CDR2 SVGEGT. The CDR3: CASRPGLAGGTSSYNEQFF. In nucleotides, the CDR3 is TGTGCCAGCAGGCCCGGACTAGCGGGAGGAACAAGCTCCTACAATGAGCAGTTCTTC.

The J gene is TRBJ2-1, the V gene TRBV27, with 7 bases aligning to TRBD2. The CDR3 length is 13 residues. Germline V gene data show CDR1 as MNHEY and CDR2 as SMNVEV (reference sequence). CDR3 coding DNA: TGTTCCAACCAGGGAGGGTCCTACAATGAGCAGTTCTTC. Protein: CSNQGGSYNEQFF.

A remark on this clone: The junction departs from the called germline gene at one end, perhaps through a read error. This CDR3 is also generated by other DNA sequences in the sample. The V call is TRBV20-1, the J call TRBJ2-5; TRBD1 or TRBD2 may be the D gene (5 bases each). The CDR3 totals 15 residues. From germline, CDR1 is DFQATT and CDR2 SNEGSKA (reference sequence). CDR3 bases: TGCAGTGCTAGTGCGGCTGGGGGAAGAAAAGAGACCCAGTACTTT. Its protein product is CSASAAGGRKETQYF.

This clone was detected many times. The V gene is TRBV6-2 or TRBV6-3, the J gene TRBJ1-1; D may be TRBD1 (5 bases). Germline V gene data show CDR1 as MNHEY and CDR2 as SVGEGT. CDR3 length: 15 residues. The V end lost 7 bases, the J end lost 4 bases, and 19 bases lay between the germline ends. The CDR3 reads CASIPGGGRLTEAFF. The CDR3 DNA reads TGTGCCAGCATTCCGGGGGGAGGGAGGCTCACTGAAGCTTTCTTT.

For this clone: With a much larger clone just one base away, this may be a read error. V is TRBV18 and J is TRBJ2-1, with 7 nucleotides matching TRBD1. Germline CDR1 and CDR2: KGHSH and LQKENI. The CDR3 contains 15 residues. CDR3 in amino acids: CANSLQRDSTSEQFF. The CDR3 bases are TGTGCCAACTCACTCCAACGGGACAGTACGAGTGAGCAGTTCTTC.

This clone appeared many times. The V call is TRBV6-1, the J call TRBJ1-4; tentative D call: TRBD1 (5 bases). V was trimmed by 4 bases and J by 7 bases, leaving 19 bases between them. The V gene's germline CDR1 is MNHNS and CDR2 SASEGT. There are 16 residues in the CDR3. Here the CDR3 reads CASSVTAARVIEKLFF. The CDR3 nucleotides are TGTGCCAGCAGTGTGACGGCCGCCAGGGTGATTGAAAAACTGTTTTTT.

There are a few counts of this clone. The junction departs from the called germline gene at one end, perhaps through a read error. This chain links TRBV6-2 or TRBV6-3 with TRBJ2-7; no definite D call. The CDR3 is 16 amino acids. CDR1 and CDR2 (germline): MNHEY, SVGEGT. In nucleotides, the CDR3 is TGTGCCAGCATTTACCAAGGGCAGTACCTTACCTACGAGCAGTACTTC. This gives the protein CASIYQGQYLTYEQYF.

This clone appeared many times. The chain links TRBV7-9 to TRBJ2-1; 10 bases are a match to TRBD2. The germline V gene has CDR1 SEHNR and CDR2 FQNEAQ (reference sequence). The V segment lost 4 bases and the J segment 12 bases; nucleotides outside the gene matches: 12. This CDR3 spans 15 amino acids. CDR3 nucleotides: TGTGCCAGCAGCTCGTCTAGCGGGAGTCTGACGGGGCAGTTCTTC. It yields the protein CASSSSSGSLTGQFF.

This sequence joins TRBV7-3 and TRBJ2-2; D unclear. V gave up 5 bases and J gave up 6 bases, with 10 bases separating them. The CDR3 spans 13 residues. Looked up from germline, CDR1 is SGHTA and CDR2 is FQGTGA. In nucleotides, the CDR3 is TGTGCCAGCAGCGCCGGTGTTTCCGGGGAGCTGTTTTTT. This encodes CASSAGVSGELFF.

The rearrangement joins TRBV30 to TRBJ2-7, with unresolved D. The V gene's germline CDR1 is GTSNPN and CDR2 SVGIG (reference sequence). The CDR3 loop spans 12 amino acids. CDR3 nucleotide sequence: TGTTTCTGGAGTGGGAACAGCCCCGAGCAGTACTTC. Its protein is CFWSGNSPEQYF.